This T cell receptor (beta chain) was captured in a study of Ad26.COV2.S vaccination and SARS-CoV-2 variants. Notes on the study in general: Substantial response breadth was reportedly seen for spike-specific CD8+ and CD4+ T cells after vaccination. Whether participants received vaccine or placebo, their non-spike TCR breadth was similar. Compared with placebo recipients, vaccine recipients had higher spike-specific TCR breadth.

Profiled with immunoSEQ multiplex PCR; TCRdb holds only in-frame clones, not every one. Of more than 120,000 clones listed, roughly 88% are singletons. The CDR3 consists of 16 residues. Germline values: CDR1 SGHDN, CDR2 FVKESK. Germline trimming cut 4 bases from V and 4 bases from J; bases unmatched to any gene: 10. About this clone itself: Its antigen remains unidentified.

The chain links TRBV14 to TRBJ2-7; 10 bases map to TRBD2. The TCR originated in a human donor who had recovered from COVID-19. The sample was peripheral blood, taken after recovery from COVID-19. The CDR3 nucleotides are TGTGCCAGCAGCCCCCCGGCTAGCGGGGGAGCTTACGAGCAGTACTTC. It yields the protein CASSPPASGGAYEQYF.